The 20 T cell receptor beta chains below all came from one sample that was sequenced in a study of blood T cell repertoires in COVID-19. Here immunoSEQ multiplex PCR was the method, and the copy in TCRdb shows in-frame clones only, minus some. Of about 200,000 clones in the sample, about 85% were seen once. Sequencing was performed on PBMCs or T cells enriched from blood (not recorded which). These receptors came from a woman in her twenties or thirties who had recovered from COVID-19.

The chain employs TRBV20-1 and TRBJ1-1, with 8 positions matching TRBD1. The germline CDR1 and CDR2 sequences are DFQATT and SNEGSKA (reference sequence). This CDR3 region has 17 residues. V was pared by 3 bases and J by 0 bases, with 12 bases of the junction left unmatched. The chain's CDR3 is CSASPADRDLLNTEAFF. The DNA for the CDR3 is TGCAGTGCTAGTCCGGCGGACAGGGATCTTCTGAACACTGAAGCTTTCTTT.

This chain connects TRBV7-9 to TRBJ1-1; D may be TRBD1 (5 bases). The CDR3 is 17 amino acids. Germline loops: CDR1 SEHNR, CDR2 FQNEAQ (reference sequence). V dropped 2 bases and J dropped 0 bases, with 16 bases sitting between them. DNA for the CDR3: TGTGCCAGCAGCTTACAGGGCAGGGCGGTCATGAACACTGAAGCTTTCTTT. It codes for CASSLQGRAVMNTEAFF.

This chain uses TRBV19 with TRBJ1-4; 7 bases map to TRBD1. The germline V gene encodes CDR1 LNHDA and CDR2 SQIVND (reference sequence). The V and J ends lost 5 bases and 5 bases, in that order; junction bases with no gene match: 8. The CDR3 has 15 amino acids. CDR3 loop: CASSPRDSLNEKLFF. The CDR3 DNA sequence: TGTGCCAGTAGTCCTCGGGACAGTCTGAATGAAAAACTGTTTTTT.

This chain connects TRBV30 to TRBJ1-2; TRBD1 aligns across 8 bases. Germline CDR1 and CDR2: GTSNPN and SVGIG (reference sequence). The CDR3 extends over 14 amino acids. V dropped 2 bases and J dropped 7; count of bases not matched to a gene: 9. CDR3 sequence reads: CAWSLQGVTSGYTF. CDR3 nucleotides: TGTGCCTGGAGTCTACAGGGGGTTACAAGTGGCTACACCTTC.

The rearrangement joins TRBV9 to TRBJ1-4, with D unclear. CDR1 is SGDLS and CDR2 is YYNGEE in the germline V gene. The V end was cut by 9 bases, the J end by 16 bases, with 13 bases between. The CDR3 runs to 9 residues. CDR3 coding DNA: TGTGCCACCCGGAGAGGGCCGTTTTTT. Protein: CATRRGPFF.

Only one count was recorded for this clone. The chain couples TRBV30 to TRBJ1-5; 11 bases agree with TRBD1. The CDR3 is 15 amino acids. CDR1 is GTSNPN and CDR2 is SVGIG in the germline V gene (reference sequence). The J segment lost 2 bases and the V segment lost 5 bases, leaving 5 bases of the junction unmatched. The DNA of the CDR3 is TGTGCCTGGGGCGGGGGACAGGGGGGCAATCAGCCCCAGCATTTT. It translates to CAWGGGQGGNQPQHF.

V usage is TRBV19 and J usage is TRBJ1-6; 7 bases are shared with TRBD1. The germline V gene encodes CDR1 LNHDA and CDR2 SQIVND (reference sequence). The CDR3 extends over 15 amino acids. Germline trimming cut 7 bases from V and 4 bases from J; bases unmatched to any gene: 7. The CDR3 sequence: CASKSGQDYNSPLHF. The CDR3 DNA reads TGTGCCAGTAAAAGCGGACAGGATTATAATTCACCCCTCCACTTT.

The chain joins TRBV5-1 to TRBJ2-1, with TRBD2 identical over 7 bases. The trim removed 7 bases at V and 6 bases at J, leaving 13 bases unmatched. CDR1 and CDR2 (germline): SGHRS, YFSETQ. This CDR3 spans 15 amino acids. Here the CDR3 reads CASALAGYRANEQFF. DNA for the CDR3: TGCGCCAGCGCATTAGCGGGCTACCGGGCCAATGAGCAGTTCTTC.

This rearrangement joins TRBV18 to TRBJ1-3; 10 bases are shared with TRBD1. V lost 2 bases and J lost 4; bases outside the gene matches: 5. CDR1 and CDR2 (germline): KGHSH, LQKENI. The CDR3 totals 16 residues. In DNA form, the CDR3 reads TGTGCCAGCTCACCAGAATCGGGACAGGGGGGAAACACCATATATTTT. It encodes CASSPESGQGGNTIYF.

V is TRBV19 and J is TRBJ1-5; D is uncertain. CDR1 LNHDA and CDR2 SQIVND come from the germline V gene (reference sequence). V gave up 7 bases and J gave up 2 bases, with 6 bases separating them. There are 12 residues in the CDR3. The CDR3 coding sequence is TGTGCCAGTAATACAGGCAATCAGCCCCAGCATTTT. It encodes CASNTGNQPQHF.

The CDR3 bases are TGTGCCAGCAGCCCTAACCCGGGGGGCAATCAGCCCCAGCATTTT. Translating gives CASSPNPGGNQPQHF. The chain joins TRBV7-8 to TRBJ1-5; a weak D match, TRBD1 (5 bases). The CDR3 is 15 amino acids. Trimming cost V 5 bases and J 2 bases, with 13 bases left between them. CDR1 SGHVS and CDR2 FQNEAQ come from the germline V gene.

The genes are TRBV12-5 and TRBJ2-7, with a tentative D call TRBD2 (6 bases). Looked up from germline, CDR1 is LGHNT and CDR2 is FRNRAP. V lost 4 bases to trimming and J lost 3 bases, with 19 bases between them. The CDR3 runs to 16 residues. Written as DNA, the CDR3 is TGTGCTAGTGGTTCCGTTGTTGGCGGGATGGGCTACGAGCAGTACTTC. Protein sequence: CASGSVVGGMGYEQYF. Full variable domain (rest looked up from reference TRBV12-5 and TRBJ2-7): DARVTQTPRHKVTEMGQEVTMRCQPILGHNTVFWYRQTMMQGLELLAYFRNRAPLDDSGMPKDRFSAEMPDATLATLKIQPSEPRDSAVYFCASGSVVGGMGYEQYFGPGTRLTVT.

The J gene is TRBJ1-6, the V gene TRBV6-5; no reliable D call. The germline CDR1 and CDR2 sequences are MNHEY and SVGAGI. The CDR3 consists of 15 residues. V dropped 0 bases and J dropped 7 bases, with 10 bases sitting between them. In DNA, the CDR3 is TGTGCCAGCAGTTACTCGAGAGCCCGCAATTCACCCCTCCACTTT. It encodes CASSYSRARNSPLHF.

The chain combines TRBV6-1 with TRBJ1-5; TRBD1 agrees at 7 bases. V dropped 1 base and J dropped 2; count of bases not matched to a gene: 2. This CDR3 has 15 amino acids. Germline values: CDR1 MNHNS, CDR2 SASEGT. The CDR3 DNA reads TGTGCCAGCAGTGAAGGACAGGGTGGCAATCAGCCCCAGCATTTT. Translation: CASSEGQGGNQPQHF.

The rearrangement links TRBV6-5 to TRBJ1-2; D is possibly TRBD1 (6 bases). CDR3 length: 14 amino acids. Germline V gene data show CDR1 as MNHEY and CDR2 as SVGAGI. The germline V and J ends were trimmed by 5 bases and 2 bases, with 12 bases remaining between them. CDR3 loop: CASSLGQHNYGYTF. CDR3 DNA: TGTGCCAGCAGTCTAGGACAGCACAACTATGGCTACACCTTC.

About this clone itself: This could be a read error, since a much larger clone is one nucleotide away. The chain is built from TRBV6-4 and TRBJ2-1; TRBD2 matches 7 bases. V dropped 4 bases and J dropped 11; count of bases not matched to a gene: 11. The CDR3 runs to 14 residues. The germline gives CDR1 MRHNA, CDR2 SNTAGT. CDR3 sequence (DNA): TGTGCCAGCAGTGCGAGCGGGGAGGTGGATAAGCAGTTCTTC. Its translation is CASSASGEVDKQFF.

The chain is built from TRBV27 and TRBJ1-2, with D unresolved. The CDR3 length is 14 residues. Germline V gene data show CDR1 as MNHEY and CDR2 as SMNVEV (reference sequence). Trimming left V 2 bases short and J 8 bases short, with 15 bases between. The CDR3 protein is CASSLGPVLAGYTF. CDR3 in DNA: TGTGCCAGCAGTTTAGGTCCGGTACTAGCGGGCTACACCTTC.

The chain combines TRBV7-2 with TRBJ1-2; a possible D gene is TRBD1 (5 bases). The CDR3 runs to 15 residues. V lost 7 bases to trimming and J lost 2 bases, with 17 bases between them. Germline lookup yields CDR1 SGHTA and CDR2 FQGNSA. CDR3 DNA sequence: TGTGCCAGCAACGGGAGGGGCGGGTTAAACTATGGCTACACCTTC. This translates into CASNGRGGLNYGYTF.

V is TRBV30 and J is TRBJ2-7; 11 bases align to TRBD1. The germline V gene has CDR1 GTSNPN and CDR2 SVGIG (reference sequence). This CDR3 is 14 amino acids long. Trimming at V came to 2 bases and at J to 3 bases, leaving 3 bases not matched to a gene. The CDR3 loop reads CAWSQGQGGYEQYF. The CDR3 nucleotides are TGTGCCTGGAGTCAGGGACAGGGGGGCTACGAGCAGTACTTC.

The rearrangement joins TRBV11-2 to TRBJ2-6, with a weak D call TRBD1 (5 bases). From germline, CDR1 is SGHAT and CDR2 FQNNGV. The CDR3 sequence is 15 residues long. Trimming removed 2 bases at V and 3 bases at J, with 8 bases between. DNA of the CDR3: TGTGCCAGCAGCTTACCAGGGTTTGGGGCCAACGTCCTGACTTTC. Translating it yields CASSLPGFGANVLTF.